This T cell receptor (beta chain) was sequenced during a study of cytomegalovirus exposure and HLA in healthy donors. The CDR3 has 12 residues. Germline CDR1 and CDR2: MNHEY and SVGAGI. V was cut by 4 bases and J by 4 bases, with 7 bases left in between. A multiplex PCR was run with 60 Vbeta primers and 13 Jbeta primers. Libraries were prepared by immunoSEQ multiplex PCR; TCRdb keeps only in-frame clonotypes and omits some of them. Among roughly 100,000 clones listed, 85% were seen once. This chain uses TRBV6-5 with TRBJ2-5, with no clear D. The receptor comes from a man aged 25 to 40 in good health and CMV-seronegative. Sample: PBMCs. Written as DNA, the CDR3 is TGTGCCAGCAGTTGGTCCGGAGAGACCCAGTACTTC. Residues: CASSWSGETQYF.